Sequencing of this TCR beta chain was carried out in a study of CD8+ T cells in alopecia areata. Background on the study: Among treated patients, oral tofacitinib was administered at 5 to 10 mg twice daily.

The CDR3 is made up of 15 amino acids. V dropped 1 base and J dropped 14 bases, with 20 bases sitting between them. The germline V gene encodes CDR1 LGHNA and CDR2 YNFKEQ. As concerns this clone: Its specificity is unknown.

Study-level findings and limits: Scalp specimens additionally yield sequences from normal skin's resident alphabeta T cells.

It was cDNA, reverse transcribed from extracted RNA, that served as the sequencing template. Libraries were prepared by immunoSEQ multiplex PCR; TCRdb keeps only in-frame clonotypes and omits some of them. The data show about 190,000 clones, around 60% seen once. Sample treatment: oral pan-JAK inhibitor, 5-10 mg twice daily. Patients with alopecia areata provided lesional scalp punch biopsies as well as peripheral blood. Investigators sorted PBMCs to obtain both CD4+ and CD8+ T cells. The chain uses TRBV4-2 and TRBJ1-4; D possibly corresponds to TRBD1 (6 bases). This clonotype originated in a human donor with alopecia areata. The sequencing used CD4+ T cells sorted from blood, collected at week 4, from a patient treated with tofacitinib. The CDR3 nucleotides read TGTGCCAGCAGCCAAGGCGACAGGCTGGCTCGGGGGCTGTTTTTT. This encodes CASSQGDRLARGLFF.